This T cell receptor beta chain was observed in a study of response to subunit inactivated influenza vaccine. TCRdb used MiXCR to reprocess the RT-PCR reads, holding one entry per CDR3 protein. In the table there are hundreds of thousands of distinct CDR3 sequences, around 11% of which are singletons. This clonotype was counted a few times. The sample also formed part of further work on T cells expressing NK-cell markers. That study adds: Researchers built TCR beta cDNA using 5'RACE template switching with UMIs. The use of an anti-gamma-delta TCR antibody, which was added in several experiments, restricted sorting to T cells expressing alpha-beta TCR. NKG2C+ dominant clonotype frequencies in six donors were roughly 1.0-8% of CD8+ T cells. Evidence did not settle whether expanded NKG2C+ T cell clones targeted HCMV.

The sequence derives from a man between 50 and 59 years old who received an inactivated influenza vaccine. The sample consisted of PBMCs from blood, taken on the day of vaccination.

CDR3: CSVEDRDRNTDTQYF. The CDR3 region has the DNA TGCAGCGTTGAAGACCGGGACAGGAACACAGATACGCAGTATTTT. This chain connects TRBV29-1 to TRBJ2-3; TRBD1 agrees at 8 bases. J was trimmed by 2 bases and V by 0 bases; bases with no gene match: 4. This CDR3 is built from 15 residues. Germline loops: CDR1 SQVTM, CDR2 ANQGSEA.